This TCR beta chain was recovered during a study of technical replicates of blood from several donors (dated by TCRdb to 2016 to 2017). The method behind the library was the immunoSEQ multiplex PCR assay. TCRdb retrieved this table from immuneACCESS and kept in-frame rearrangements only. Not all clones are present; in checked studies, unresolved V genes account for under half, and no reason is known for the remainder. In all, the sample holds 65,000 to 85,000 clones, and approximately 97% of those were seen once. The ten largest make up around 0.2% of the sample. Relative to germline, V is 5 bases shorter and J is 8 bases shorter, with 6 bases between their ends. CDR1 and CDR2, looked up from the germline V gene (reference sequence), are MNHEY and SMNVEV. Measured from the cysteine to the phenylalanine, the CDR3 is 11 residues long. Only CDR3 DNA is held: 33 bases, read in frame from base 1. A word on this clone: Its binding antigen is unknown. No qualities accompany the bases; no much larger clone lies one base away.

The chain links TRBV27 with TRBJ2-2; no D segment can be confidently identified. Material: T cells isolated from PBMCs. This TCR came from a human donor in good health. For the CDR3, the sequence is CASSKTGELFF. The nucleotide sequence is given as TGTGCCAGCAGTAAAACAGGGGAGCTGTTTTTT.